Each of the 21 T cell receptor beta chains below was sequenced from the same sample in a study of shared clonotypes between healthy human individuals. Generated by immunoSEQ multiplex PCR, the TCRdb table keeps only in-frame clones and is missing some. This sample has about 2.3 million clones; roughly 93% occur once, and the top ten carry 0.39%. The source material was naive CD4+ T cells from PBMCs. Specified subset: CD45RA+ positively selected. All receptors derive from a man in his late teens or twenties in good health. Some clones in this sample may be carry-over from other donors' samples.

The chain links TRBV9 to TRBJ2-1, with 11 positions matching TRBD2. The CDR3 consists of 15 residues. CDR1 and CDR2 (germline): SGDLS, YYNGEE. The V and J ends lost 7 bases and 9 bases, in that order; junction bases with no gene match: 12. The CDR3 sequence: CASSVSGRGEGEQFF. For the CDR3, the DNA is TGTGCCAGCTCTGTTAGCGGGAGGGGAGAGGGTGAGCAGTTCTTC.

The genes are TRBV6-1 and TRBJ1-4; tentative D call: TRBD1 (6 bases). Trimming shortened V by 3 bases and J by 4 bases, and 9 bases separated the two germline ends. The CDR3 loop spans 14 amino acids. Germline V lookup: CDR1 MNHNS, CDR2 SASEGT. The CDR3 coding sequence is TGTGCCAGCAGTGAGGACAGAGATAATGAAAAACTGTTTTTT. Translating gives CASSEDRDNEKLFF.

The V and J genes are TRBV7-2 and TRBJ2-6; possibly TRBD2 for D (6 bases). The CDR3 loop spans 16 amino acids. V was pared by 5 bases and J by 4 bases, with 15 bases between. In germline, CDR1 is SGHTA, CDR2 FQGNSA. The CDR3 is CASSSDPGVGANVLTF. In DNA, the CDR3 is TGTGCCAGCAGCAGTGATCCGGGGGTCGGGGCCAACGTCCTGACTTTC. The full variable domain, in which reference TRBV7-2 and TRBJ2-6 provide the parts outside the CDR3, is GAGVSQSPSNKVTEKGKDVELRCDPISGHTALYWYRQSLGQGLEFLIYFQGNSAPDKSGLPSDRFSAERTGGSVSTLTIQRTQQEDSAVYLCASSSDPGVGANVLTFGAGSRLTVL.

The count of this clone is one. The chain is built from TRBV27 and TRBJ2-7; 15 bases map to TRBD2. Germline CDR1 MNHEY, CDR2 SMNVEV (reference sequence). The junction had 6 bases not matched to a gene; V was cut back by 1 base and J by 2 bases. The CDR3 consists of 18 residues. CDR3 in DNA: TGTGCCAGCAGTTTATTCGGACTAGCGGGAGGGTCAGCCTACGAGCAGTACTTC. Amino acids: CASSLFGLAGGSAYEQYF.

The CDR3 loop reads CSARQGGNTGELFF. CDR3 nucleotides: TGCAGCGCGAGACAGGGGGGGAACACCGGGGAGCTGTTTTTT. This rearrangement joins TRBV29-1 to TRBJ2-2, with TRBD1 matching over 9 bases. CDR1 SQVTM and CDR2 ANQGSEA come from the germline V gene. This CDR3 spans 14 amino acids. Losses at the gene ends were 7 bases for V and 1 base for J; bases not matched to a gene: 4.

This chain connects TRBV27 to TRBJ1-4; 8 bases are shared with TRBD1. The CDR3 loop spans 15 amino acids. Germline values: CDR1 MNHEY, CDR2 SMNVEV (reference sequence). The ends lost 6 bases at V and 8 bases at J; junction bases unmatched: 11. As DNA, the CDR3 is TGTGCCAGCAGGGCGACAGGGGCGCAGGGAGAAAAACTGTTTTTT. The encoded protein is CASRATGAQGEKLFF.

This chain connects TRBV5-1 to TRBJ2-7; TRBD1 agrees at 7 bases. The CDR3 is 17 amino acids. Losses at the gene ends were 1 base for V and 1 base for J; bases not matched to a gene: 11. Germline CDR1 and CDR2: SGHRS and YFSETQ. The CDR3 bases are TGCGCCAGCAGCTTGCGGCCCGGACAGGCGAGGTCCTACGAGCAGTACTTC. Translated, it gives CASSLRPGQARSYEQYF. Variable domain in full (rest from reference TRBV5-1 and TRBJ2-7): KAGVTQTPRYLIKTRGQQVTLSCSPISGHRSVSWYQQTPGQGLQFLFEYFSETQRNKGNFPGRFSGRQFSNSRSEMNVSTLELGDSALYLCASSLRPGQARSYEQYFGPGTRLTVT.

Here the CDR3 DNA reads TGTGCCAGCAGTCCCTACAGGGGAACTTCGTCCTACGAGCAGTACTTC. Its translation is CASSPYRGTSSYEQYF. V gene TRBV28 combines with J gene TRBJ2-7, with 7 bases that match TRBD1. V was pared by 5 bases and J by 1 base, with 11 bases of the junction left unmatched. Germline V lookup: CDR1 MDHEN, CDR2 SYDVKM. The CDR3 length is 16 residues.

V gene TRBV4-1 combines with J gene TRBJ2-7, with a tentative D call TRBD2 (6 bases). Germline values: CDR1 MGHRA, CDR2 YSYEKL. The CDR3 consists of 16 residues. V was trimmed by 0 bases and J by 3 bases, leaving 15 bases between them. CDR3: CASSQDVRGDYYEQYF. CDR3 DNA sequence: TGCGCCAGCAGCCAAGATGTGCGGGGCGACTACTACGAGCAGTACTTC.

This clone was detected only once. V gene TRBV6-5 combines with J gene TRBJ1-5; 9 nucleotides line up with TRBD1. Trimming removed 6 bases from V and 6 bases from J; junction bases left unmatched: 6. The CDR3 runs 14 residues. Germline values: CDR1 MNHEY, CDR2 SVGAGI. Here the CDR3 reads CASRGTGLSQPQHF. DNA for the CDR3: TGTGCCAGCAGGGGGACAGGGTTAAGTCAGCCCCAGCATTTT.

The rearrangement uses TRBV16 and TRBJ1-5; 9 nucleotides match TRBD1. CDR3 length: 18 amino acids. The germline gives CDR1 KGHSY, CDR2 FQNENV. J lost 0 bases, V lost 4 bases, and 10 bases had no gene match. The CDR3 region has the DNA TGTGCCAGCAGCCTCGCACCGGGGGACAGGGATAGCAATCAGCCCCAGCATTTT. It codes for CASSLAPGDRDSNQPQHF.

V usage is TRBV5-1 and J usage is TRBJ2-5, with 8 bases that match TRBD2. This CDR3 is 15 amino acids long. The V segment lost 3 bases and the J segment 5 bases; nucleotides outside the gene matches: 9. Germline-derived CDR1 and CDR2 are SGHRS and YFSETQ. In DNA, the CDR3 is TGCGCCAGCAGCTGGGGGCCAGCGGGAGTCGAGACCCAGTACTTC. It codes for CASSWGPAGVETQYF.

V usage is TRBV6-4 and J usage is TRBJ1-2; no clear D. Germline V gives CDR1 MRHNA, CDR2 SNTAGT. With 5 bases removed from V and 6 bases from J, the gap between germline ends came to 7 bases. This CDR3 comprises 11 residues. CDR3 loop: CASSLGNGYTF. CDR3 in DNA: TGTGCCAGCAGTTTAGGGAATGGCTACACCTTC.

The V gene is TRBV9, the J gene TRBJ2-5; D ambiguous. CDR3 length equals 14 residues. Trimming left V 4 bases short and J 5 bases short, with 15 bases between. Per the germline V gene, CDR1 is SGDLS and CDR2 is YYNGEE. The DNA of the CDR3 is TGTGCCAGCAGCCCTCGACCGGGCTTGGAGACCCAGTACTTC. Its protein product is CASSPRPGLETQYF.

This clone was seen a single time. The genes are TRBV7-8 and TRBJ2-1; 7 positions match TRBD2. Trimming took 3 bases from V and 10 from J; bases not matched to a gene: 6. Germline CDR1 reads SGHVS; CDR2 reads FQNEAQ. The CDR3 is 13 amino acids. The CDR3 coding sequence is TGTGCCAGCAGCTTGTGGACTAGGGAGGAGCAGTTCTTC. It yields the protein CASSLWTREEQFF.

This clone is a singleton in its sample. The chain couples TRBV28 to TRBJ1-6; no clear D. This CDR3 spans 15 amino acids. Germline values: CDR1 MDHEN, CDR2 SYDVKM. With 5 bases removed from V and 7 bases from J, the gap between germline ends came to 15 bases. The CDR3 DNA reads TGTGCCAGCAGTCCCGTTGACGGTACAAATTCACCCCTCCACTTT. Protein product: CASSPVDGTNSPLHF.

This chain uses TRBV5-1 with TRBJ1-1; D is perhaps TRBD1 (5 bases). Trimming pared 4 bases from V and 7 bases from J, leaving 20 bases between. The CDR3 has 15 amino acids. Germline values: CDR1 SGHRS, CDR2 YFSETQ. Written as DNA, the CDR3 is TGCGCCAGCAGCGTTCAGGGTGCGGAAGACATTGAAGCTTTCTTT. This gives the protein CASSVQGAEDIEAFF. The entire variable domain, with the rest obtained from reference TRBV5-1 and TRBJ1-1, is as follows: KAGVTQTPRYLIKTRGQQVTLSCSPISGHRSVSWYQQTPGQGLQFLFEYFSETQRNKGNFPGRFSGRQFSNSRSEMNVSTLELGDSALYLCASSVQGAEDIEAFFGQGTRLTVV.

The genes are TRBV10-3 and TRBJ1-3, with D possibly TRBD1 on 5 matching bases. Deletions cut 10 bases from V and 0 bases from J, with 13 bases between. Germline V gene lookup returns CDR1 ENHRY and CDR2 SYGVKD. The CDR3 loop spans 14 amino acids. The CDR3: CATTGRTSGNTIYF. The CDR3 DNA reads TGTGCCACCACGGGACGCACCTCTGGAAACACCATATATTTT.

The chain is built from TRBV5-1 and TRBJ2-7; 8 nucleotides align to TRBD2. Unmatched junction bases numbered 5, after V lost 0 bases and J lost 3 bases. CDR1 and CDR2 (germline): SGHRS, YFSETQ. The CDR3 runs 15 residues. The CDR3 protein is CASSLATSEYYEQYF. The CDR3 DNA sequence: TGCGCCAGCAGCTTGGCGACTAGCGAGTACTACGAGCAGTACTTC. Using reference TRBV5-1 and TRBJ2-7 for the parts outside the CDR3, the full variable domain is KAGVTQTPRYLIKTRGQQVTLSCSPISGHRSVSWYQQTPGQGLQFLFEYFSETQRNKGNFPGRFSGRQFSNSRSEMNVSTLELGDSALYLCASSLATSEYYEQYFGPGTRLTVT.

The chain joins TRBV10-1 to TRBJ2-1; D may be TRBD2 (6 bases). Germline V lookup: CDR1 WNHNN, CDR2 SYGVQD (reference sequence). Trimming removed 3 bases at V and 6 bases at J, with 24 bases between. This CDR3 contains 18 residues. The CDR3 region has the DNA TGCGCCAGCAGTGAATCGATCGGGGGAGTTCAGGTCGGCAATGAGCAGTTCTTC. Its translation is CASSESIGGVQVGNEQFF.

V gene TRBV2 combines with J gene TRBJ2-7; D is unresolved. The germline V gene has CDR1 SNHLY and CDR2 FYNNEI. This CDR3 is built from 14 residues. Deletions cut 1 base from V and 5 bases from J, with 12 bases between. The CDR3 here is CASSEGLSPNEQYF. The CDR3, as DNA: TGTGCCAGCAGTGAAGGCCTGTCTCCCAACGAGCAGTACTTC.